This T cell receptor (beta chain) was observed in a study of blood T cell repertoires in COVID-19. Study-level background: T cells, B-cell-depleted T cells, or PBMCs provided the cDNA or gDNA that served as material.

Methods used by the authors: Amplification with reference gene primers provided the estimates of nucleated cell counts. The repertoire was sequenced with immunoSEQ multiplex PCR; TCRdb's copy has only in-frame clones and lacks some. That table is the source of V, J and clone size, and D and trimming were worked out from the DNA. The profile shows 300,000 or so clones, approximately 88% of them singletons. The CDR3 loop spans 15 amino acids. From germline, CDR1 is LNHDA and CDR2 SQIVND (reference sequence). Trimming left V 2 bases short and J 2 bases short, with 11 bases between. Source material: peripheral blood. The gene calls are TRBV19 and TRBJ2-3; possible D gene TRBD2, 6 bases. The sequence was obtained from a young man who had recovered from COVID-19. CDR3 sequence: CASSIFGLTTDTQYF. Here the CDR3 DNA reads TGTGCCAGTAGTATATTCGGACTAACCACAGATACGCAGTATTTT.